One and the same sample provided the 17 T cell receptor beta chains below, sequenced in a study of OX40 agonist ivuxolimab in advanced cancers. Produced via immunoSEQ multiplex PCR; TCRdb's table is partial and in-frame only. Of under 110,000 clones listed, 90% are singletons. The specimen comprised CD4+ or CD8+ T cells sorted from blood, sampled in a trial of the OX40 agonist ivuxolimab. These receptors all come from an adult with an advanced solid tumor such as melanoma, head and neck, liver or kidney cancer.

This chain uses TRBV5-1 with TRBJ2-2, with D perhaps matching TRBD1 or TRBD2 (5 bases each). V lost 0 bases, J lost 7 bases, and 10 bases lay in between. The germline CDR1 and CDR2 sequences are SGHRS and YFSETQ. This CDR3 is built from 14 residues. In DNA, the CDR3 is TGCGCCAGCAGCTTGGCTGGGACGAGCGGGGAGCTGTTTTTT. It specifies CASSLAGTSGELFF.

The rearrangement uses TRBV11-3 and TRBJ2-5; D uncertain. V was cut by 3 bases and J by 1 base, with 6 bases left in between. Germline CDR1 and CDR2: SGHNT and YENEEA. CDR3 size: 13 residues. CDR3 protein: CASSLNFQETQYF. Here the CDR3 DNA reads TGTGCCAGCAGCTTGAACTTCCAAGAGACCCAGTACTTC.

The gene calls are TRBV4-1 and TRBJ1-4; D is undetermined. Per the germline V gene, CDR1 is MGHRA and CDR2 is YSYEKL. The CDR3 runs 14 residues. Trimming cost V 1 base and J 4 bases, with 7 bases left between them. CDR3 amino acids: CASSQVGLNEKLFF. The CDR3 DNA follows: TGCGCCAGCAGCCAAGTAGGACTTAATGAAAAACTGTTTTTT.

This chain joins TRBV28 and TRBJ1-4; a possible D gene is TRBD1 (5 bases). Germline CDR1 is MDHEN and CDR2 is SYDVKM. Deletions cut 6 bases from V and 13 bases from J, with 27 bases between. This CDR3 spans 16 amino acids. Here the CDR3 DNA reads TGTGCCAGCAGGTCCGCCGGGACTGAATTCTTGTCGGGACTGTTTTTT. It translates to CASRSAGTEFLSGLFF.

The rearrangement links TRBV5-1 to TRBJ2-1, with TRBD2 identical over 7 bases. The CDR3 spans 12 residues. Germline lookup yields CDR1 SGHRS and CDR2 YFSETQ. J gave up 9 bases and V 4 bases, and 4 bases lay outside the gene matches. CDR3 nucleotide sequence: TGCGCCAGCAGCGGGGGGGAAGCTGAGCAGTTCTTC. Translated, it gives CASSGGEAEQFF.

This chain links TRBV2 with TRBJ2-5; TRBD1 matches at 7 bases. This CDR3 has 15 amino acids. Germline V gene lookup returns CDR1 SNHLY and CDR2 FYNNEI. The V segment lost 3 bases and the J segment 0 bases; nucleotides outside the gene matches: 4. CDR3 in DNA: TGTGCCAGCAGTGAGGCGACAGGGTACCAAGAGACCCAGTACTTC. It is translated as CASSEATGYQETQYF.

The chain joins TRBV29-1 to TRBJ2-7; D not certain. This CDR3 has 12 residues. The V and J ends lost 5 bases and 0 bases respectively, with 8 bases between them. Germline V gene sequence: CDR1 SQVTM, CDR2 ANQGSEA. The CDR3 region is CSVSTPSYEQYF. For the CDR3, the DNA is TGCAGCGTTTCCACCCCCTCCTACGAGCAGTACTTC.

The rearrangement links TRBV7-2 to TRBJ2-7; weak D call: TRBD2 (6 bases). The V gene's germline CDR1 is SGHTA and CDR2 FQGNSA. V was cut by 3 bases and J by 2 bases, with 17 bases left in between. This CDR3 spans 16 amino acids. DNA for the CDR3: TGTGCCAGCAGCTTTAGCGGCACCCGAAGACCCTACGAGCAGTACTTC. It codes for CASSFSGTRRPYEQYF.

This chain connects TRBV30 to TRBJ2-7; TRBD1 or TRBD2 may be the D gene (5 bases each). The germline V gene encodes CDR1 GTSNPN and CDR2 SVGIG (reference sequence). This CDR3 region has 12 residues. The germline V and J ends were trimmed by 8 bases and 5 bases, with 16 bases remaining between them. CDR3: CALEGRGHEQYF. As DNA, the CDR3 is TGTGCCCTAGAGGGAAGGGGCCACGAGCAGTACTTC.

V usage is TRBV30 and J usage is TRBJ2-1, with 9 bases matching TRBD1. Germline lookup yields CDR1 GTSNPN and CDR2 SVGIG (reference sequence). V was clipped by 1 base and J by 12 bases; unmatched bases: 13. The CDR3 is 15 residues long. CDR3 in DNA: TGTGCCTGGAGTGGGGGACAGGGTAGGGGGGGATGGCAGTTCTTC. Its translation is CAWSGGQGRGGWQFF. The full variable domain, completed using reference TRBV30 and TRBJ2-1, is SQTIHQWPATLVQPVGSPLSLECTVEGTSNPNLYWYRQAAGRGLQLLFYSVGIGQISSEVPQNLSASRPQDRQFILSSKKLLLSDSGFYLCAWSGGQGRGGWQFFGPGTRLTVL.

Of note for this clone: The same CDR3 can be traced to other DNA sequences in this sample. The chain is built from TRBV9 and TRBJ1-1; no firm D call. The germline CDR1 and CDR2 sequences are SGDLS and YYNGEE. The CDR3 loop spans 13 amino acids. V was clipped by 5 bases and J by 3 bases, with 11 bases between them. DNA of the CDR3: TGTGCCAGCAGTGCGGACCGGGACACTGAAGCTTTCTTT. Its protein product is CASSADRDTEAFF.

The chain recombines TRBV6-1 with TRBJ1-6, with 7 bases that match TRBD1. Germline assignment: CDR1 MNHNS and CDR2 SASEGT. CDR3 length equals 15 residues. J was trimmed by 9 bases and V by 7 bases; bases with no gene match: 12. The CDR3 loop reads CASTGQAVGPSPLHF. The CDR3, as DNA: TGTGCCAGCACCGGACAGGCGGTGGGGCCTTCACCCCTCCACTTT.

The chain joins TRBV18 to TRBJ2-2; D is unresolved. The CDR3 spans 16 residues. V was clipped by 3 bases and J by 0 bases, with 11 bases between them. Germline CDR1 KGHSH, CDR2 LQKENI. CDR3 region: CASSPNSPPNTGELFF. CDR3 bases: TGTGCCAGCTCACCGAATAGTCCCCCGAACACCGGGGAGCTGTTTTTT.

This sequence joins TRBV28 and TRBJ1-2; no definite D call. The V gene lost 8 bases and the J gene lost 8 bases, with 9 bases spanning the gap. The CDR3 totals 10 residues. The V gene's germline CDR1 is MDHEN and CDR2 SYDVKM. The DNA for the CDR3 is TGTGCCAGCGGTATTTGGGGCTACACCTTC. Translating it yields CASGIWGYTF.

This clone was recorded only once. CDR3 loop: CASSLVAGVDTQYF. As DNA, the CDR3 is TGTGCCAGCAGCTTGGTAGCGGGGGTAGATACGCAGTATTTT. This chain uses TRBV5-5 with TRBJ2-3; 9 bases agree with TRBD2. The CDR3 totals 14 residues. Trimming took 0 bases from V and 5 from J; bases not matched to a gene: 1. CDR1 and CDR2 from the germline V gene are SGHKS and YYEKEE (reference sequence).

This chain connects TRBV9 to TRBJ1-5; D possibly corresponds to TRBD1 (5 bases). The V end was cut by 0 bases, the J end by 1 base, with 5 bases between. Germline lookup yields CDR1 SGDLS and CDR2 YYNGEE. The CDR3 sequence is 14 residues long. CDR3 amino acids: CASSVEGSNQPQHF. The CDR3 bases are TGTGCCAGCAGCGTAGAGGGGAGCAATCAGCCCCAGCATTTT.

This chain joins TRBV6-5 and TRBJ2-5; 12 positions match TRBD2. The V and J ends lost 2 bases and 1 base, in that order; junction bases with no gene match: 2. Germline lookup yields CDR1 MNHEY and CDR2 SVGAGI. The CDR3 is made up of 16 amino acids. The CDR3 spells CASSYPTSGGQETQYF. For the CDR3, the DNA is TGTGCCAGCAGTTACCCGACTAGCGGGGGCCAAGAGACCCAGTACTTC.